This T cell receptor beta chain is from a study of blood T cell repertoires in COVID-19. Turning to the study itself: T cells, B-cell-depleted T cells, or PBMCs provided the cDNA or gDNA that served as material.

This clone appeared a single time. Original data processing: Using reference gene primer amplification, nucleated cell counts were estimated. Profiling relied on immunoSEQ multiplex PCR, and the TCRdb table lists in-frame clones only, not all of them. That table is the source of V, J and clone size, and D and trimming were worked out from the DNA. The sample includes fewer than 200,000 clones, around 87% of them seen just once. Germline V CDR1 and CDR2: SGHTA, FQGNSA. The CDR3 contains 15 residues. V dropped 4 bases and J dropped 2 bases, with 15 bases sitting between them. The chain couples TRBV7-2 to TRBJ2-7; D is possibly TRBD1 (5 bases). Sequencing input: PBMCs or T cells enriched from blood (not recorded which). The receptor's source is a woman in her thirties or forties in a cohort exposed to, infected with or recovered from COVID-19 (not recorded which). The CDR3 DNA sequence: TGTGCCAGCAGCTATAGGGGCAGGTCCCCCTACGAGCAGTACTTC. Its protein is CASSYRGRSPYEQYF.